This T cell receptor beta chain was sequenced for a study of blood T cell repertoires in COVID-19. Study information: Specimens from acute and convalescent COVID-19 originated in the United States, Italy and Spain. Sources were T cells, B-cell-depleted T cells, or PBMCs; the material itself was cDNA or gDNA.

The authors' processing: Amplified reference gene primers provided the basis for estimating nucleated cell counts. Profiling relied on immunoSEQ multiplex PCR, and the TCRdb table lists in-frame clones only, not all of them. The V and J calls and clone size are taken from that table; D and trimming were inferred from the DNA. The sample contains under 200,000 clones, approximately 83% of which appear only once. The V gene end was trimmed by 1 base and the J gene end by 8 bases; junction bases not matched to a gene: 11. This CDR3 spans 16 amino acids. Looked up from germline, CDR1 is MGHDK and CDR2 is SYGVNS.

Sequenced input: peripheral blood. The receptor comes from a man aged 70-80 years who had recovered from COVID-19. The chain recombines TRBV25-1 with TRBJ2-1; TRBD2 matches at 7 bases. The CDR3 protein is CASSESGGRRFYEQFF. In DNA form, the CDR3 reads TGTGCCAGCAGTGAATCCGGCGGGAGAAGGTTCTATGAGCAGTTCTTC.